The entry below gives a single TCR beta chain sequence along with its context. Its antigen remains unknown. This CDR3 is 16 amino acids long. CDR1 and CDR2 from the germline V gene are SGHRS and YFSETQ. Trimming removed 3 bases at V and 0 bases at J, with 15 bases between. These data are taken from a study of T cell responses to AZD1222 COVID-19 vaccine. Study at large: Pooled together were second doses at about 4 or about 12 weeks. General study results and limits: The donor group comprised mostly white British people and more females; the analysis possibly underestimated clonal diversity. CD4 TCRs linked to vaccination spanned spike, dominating at 160-218 and 743-854. None of the repertoires were sampled until the peak T cell response had passed.

TCRdb keeps only in-frame clones here, not all; method: immunoSEQ multiplex PCR. The repertoire holds some 130,000 clones, over 85% seen once, with 5.5% in the top ten. The receptor was isolated from an adult in good health. The chain recombines TRBV5-1 with TRBJ1-1; maybe TRBD1 (5 bases). Sequencing used peripheral blood, obtained on day 0 of AZD1222 vaccination. CDR3 coding DNA: TGCGCCAGCAGCTCCTTAGGGGTAGGTTTGAACACTGAAGCTTTCTTT. This translates into CASSSLGVGLNTEAFF.